This T cell receptor beta chain is drawn from a study of blood T cell repertoires in COVID-19. The wider study: COVID-19 samples, acute and convalescent, were from the United States, Italy and Spain. Sample material is recorded as cDNA or gDNA derived from T cells, B-cell-depleted T cells, or PBMCs.

The CDR3 has 15 residues. The V gene's germline CDR1 is SGHNT and CDR2 YYREEE (reference sequence). V lost 4 bases to trimming and J lost 0 bases, with 11 bases between them. TCRdb's copy holds only in-frame clones and misses some; the assay was immunoSEQ multiplex PCR. The table lists approximately 36,000 clones, 80% to 90% of them singletons. The specimen sequenced was peripheral blood. The sequence was obtained from a human donor in a cohort sampled during active or convalescent COVID-19. The donor label of this sample is uncertain. V usage is TRBV5-4 and J usage is TRBJ2-1, with D tentatively TRBD2 (6 bases). The CDR3 coding sequence is TGTGCCAGCAGCGTTAGCGGAAGCTCCTACAATGAGCAGTTCTTC. Its protein product is CASSVSGSSYNEQFF.